The 10 T cell receptor beta chains below come from one sample, sequenced in a study of OX40 agonist ivuxolimab in advanced cancers. To prepare the library, the immunoSEQ multiplex PCR assay was applied. The table was pulled from immuneACCESS by TCRdb, which kept in-frame rearrangements only. Such tables lose some clones; where checked, under half of the loss comes from unresolved V genes, and the rest has no known cause. The sample includes approximately 19,000 clones, with around 84% observed a single time. The top ten hold 12% to 15% of the sample. The sequenced sample was CD4+ or CD8+ T cells sorted from blood, obtained in a trial of the OX40 agonist ivuxolimab. These receptors all stem from an adult with an advanced solid tumor such as melanoma, head and neck, liver or kidney cancer.

The V and J genes are TRBV28 and TRBJ1-5; 7 bases align to TRBD1. CDR1 MDHEN and CDR2 SYDVKM come from the germline V gene. Trimming removed 0 bases from V and 2 bases from J; junction bases left unmatched: 10. This CDR3 has 18 residues. This CDR3 is CASSLWGGGEQRNQPQHF. In DNA form, the CDR3 reads TGTGCCAGCAGTTTATGGGGAGGGGGCGAACAGCGCAATCAGCCCCAGCATTTT.

This sequence joins TRBV7-2 and TRBJ2-7; 8 nucleotides match TRBD2. Germline assignment: CDR1 SGHTA and CDR2 FQGNSA. This CDR3 contains 15 residues. V lost 5 bases, J lost 1 base, and 7 bases stayed unmatched. The CDR3 coding sequence is TGTGCCAGCAGCGCCTCCGGGACTAGTTCCTACGAGCAGTACTTC. As protein: CASSASGTSSYEQYF.

The rearrangement joins TRBV7-2 to TRBJ1-1; 10 bases are a match to TRBD1. The V segment lost 6 bases and the J segment 0 bases; nucleotides outside the gene matches: 4. CDR1 and CDR2 (germline): SGHTA, FQGNSA. This CDR3 region has 15 residues. DNA of the CDR3: TGTGCCAGCAGTCCGACAGGGGGCCTGAACACTGAAGCTTTCTTT. It specifies CASSPTGGLNTEAFF.

The gene calls are TRBV9 and TRBJ2-6; TRBD1 might be the D (6 bases). The V end lost 3 bases, the J end lost 3 bases, and 13 bases lay between the germline ends. CDR3 length: 16 amino acids. Germline CDR1 is SGDLS and CDR2 is YYNGEE. The DNA for the CDR3 is TGTGCCAGCAGCGCAGGGGCAAACGGTGGGGCCAACGTCCTGACTTTC. Protein sequence: CASSAGANGGANVLTF.

J is TRBJ2-5 and V is TRBV11-2; TRBD1 matches at 11 bases. J lost 5 bases, V lost 5 bases, and 4 bases had no gene match. The CDR3 sequence is 14 residues long. The germline V gene has CDR1 SGHAT and CDR2 FQNNGV. CDR3 region: CASSRGQGVETQYF. The CDR3 coding sequence is TGTGCCAGCAGCCGGGGACAGGGGGTGGAGACCCAGTACTTC. Full variable domain (remainder filled in from reference TRBV11-2 and TRBJ2-5): EAGVAQSPRYKIIEKRQSVAFWCNPISGHATLYWYQQILGQGPKLLIQFQNNGVVDDSQLPKDRFSAERLKGVDSTLKIQPAKLEDSAVYLCASSRGQGVETQYFGPGTRLLVL.

The rearrangement uses TRBV19 and TRBJ2-1; D is perhaps TRBD1 or TRBD2 (6 bases each). Germline V gene lookup returns CDR1 LNHDA and CDR2 SQIVND (reference sequence). Trimming shortened V by 1 base and J by 6 bases, and 13 bases separated the two germline ends. The CDR3 sequence is 15 residues long. The CDR3 reads CASSIVSRGANEQFF. DNA of the CDR3: TGTGCCAGTAGTATAGTATCGAGGGGGGCCAATGAGCAGTTCTTC.

The chain links TRBV29-1 to TRBJ1-5; TRBD1 aligns across 8 bases. The CDR3 has 15 amino acids. The junction had 9 bases not matched to a gene; V was cut back by 6 bases and J by 2 bases. Germline lookup yields CDR1 SQVTM and CDR2 ANQGSEA. Written as DNA, the CDR3 is TGCAGCGTCTCCACCGCCAGGGGGCGCAATCAGCCCCAGCATTTT. This translates into CSVSTARGRNQPQHF.

The V call is TRBV7-3, the J call TRBJ2-2; D gene uncertain. Germline values: CDR1 SGHTA, CDR2 FQGTGA. Deletions cut 6 bases from V and 4 bases from J, with 6 bases between. This CDR3 is built from 12 residues. The CDR3 loop reads CASRRSTGELFF. CDR3 nucleotide sequence: TGTGCCAGCAGGAGGAGCACCGGGGAGCTGTTTTTT.

The rearrangement joins TRBV27 to TRBJ2-2, with a weak D call TRBD2 (5 bases). The V end was cut by 3 bases, the J end by 5 bases, with 13 bases between. CDR1 is MNHEY and CDR2 is SMNVEV in the germline V gene (reference sequence). This CDR3 has 15 amino acids. The CDR3 region has the DNA TGTGCCAGCAGTTTTTTCGGGGTCGGGACCGGGGAGCTGTTTTTT. Translation gives CASSFFGVGTGELFF.

The chain has TRBV9 and TRBJ1-6; TRBD1 matches at 7 bases. Losses at the gene ends were 4 bases for V and 8 bases for J; bases not matched to a gene: 12. From germline, CDR1 is SGDLS and CDR2 YYNGEE. The CDR3 extends over 16 amino acids. CDR3 coding DNA: TGTGCCAGCAGCAACAGCCCCGGGACAGCTTATTCACCCCTCCACTTT. Translated: CASSNSPGTAYSPLHF.